The following is a T cell receptor (beta chain) sequence with its context. The data were obtained in a study of PD-L1 blockade in urothelial cancer. About the study: Patients started atezolizumab at some point between 2012 and 2014, 1,200 mg intravenously every 3 weeks.

The number of samples from each patient was between 1 and 8, taken pretreatment and on-treatment. CDR1 and CDR2 from the germline V gene are MNHEY and SMNVEV (reference sequence). V trimming: 6 bases; J trimming: 5 bases; junction bases outside the gene matches: 8. The CDR3 covers 15 residues. Profiling relied on immunoSEQ multiplex PCR, and the TCRdb table lists in-frame clones only, not all of them. The table shows 45,000 to 60,000 clones, with roughly 87% occurring only once. This rearrangement joins TRBV27 to TRBJ1-3; 9 bases are shared with TRBD1. This specimen was PBMCs, taken around atezolizumab (anti-PD-L1) treatment. The receptor was derived from a man in his 60s with urothelial cancer. CDR3 bases: TGTGCCAGCAGACCCGGGACAGGGAGTAGAAACACCATATATTTT. It translates to CASRPGTGSRNTIYF.